These 2 T cell receptor beta chains originate from one sample sequenced in a study of T cell responses to AZD1222 COVID-19 vaccine. Profiling relied on immunoSEQ multiplex PCR, and the TCRdb table lists in-frame clones only, not all of them. The sample shows about 200,000 clones, approximately 92% of them seen only once. This material consisted of peripheral blood, taken on day 0 of AZD1222 vaccination. The receptor source for this set is an adult in good health.

This chain connects TRBV19 to TRBJ2-1; no reliable D call. The V gene lost 6 bases and the J gene lost 3 bases, with 6 bases spanning the gap. CDR3 length equals 12 residues. Germline values: CDR1 LNHDA, CDR2 SQIVND (reference sequence). CDR3 sequence: CASSTFYNEQFF. CDR3 DNA sequence: TGTGCCAGTAGCACCTTCTACAATGAGCAGTTCTTC.

This clone was observed a single time. The chain recombines TRBV11-1 with TRBJ1-1; 7 positions match TRBD1. There are 13 residues in the CDR3. Germline-derived CDR1 and CDR2 are SGHAT and FQDESV (reference sequence). V trimming: 6 bases; J trimming: 9 bases; junction bases outside the gene matches: 10. CDR3 nucleotide sequence: TGTGCCAGCAGAGAATACAGGGGAGAGAAAGCTTTCTTT. Protein product: CASREYRGEKAFF.